This T cell receptor beta chain comes out of a study of blood T cells in healthy people across ages. PCR was performed a second time for about 7 to 11 cycles using a sample-barcoded 5' primer and a J-beta primer mix. Via MiXCR, TCRdb re-called the 5' RACE reads, giving one row per CDR3 protein. The sample includes about 670,000 distinct CDR3 sequences, approximately 52% of them seen just once. Researchers collected 9.5 to 10 milliliters of peripheral blood from every single donor. The sequenced material came from blood. The receptor was derived from a woman over 75 in good health.

The CDR3 region is CASTPRGEPTSYEQYF. In DNA, the CDR3 is TGTGCCAGCACCCCCCGGGGGGAACCCACCTCCTACGAGCAGTACTTC. The J gene is TRBJ2-7, the V gene TRBV28, with TRBD2 identical over 7 bases. V trimming: 7 bases; J trimming: 0 bases; junction bases outside the gene matches: 12. The CDR3 length is 16 residues. Germline loops: CDR1 MDHEN, CDR2 SYDVKM.